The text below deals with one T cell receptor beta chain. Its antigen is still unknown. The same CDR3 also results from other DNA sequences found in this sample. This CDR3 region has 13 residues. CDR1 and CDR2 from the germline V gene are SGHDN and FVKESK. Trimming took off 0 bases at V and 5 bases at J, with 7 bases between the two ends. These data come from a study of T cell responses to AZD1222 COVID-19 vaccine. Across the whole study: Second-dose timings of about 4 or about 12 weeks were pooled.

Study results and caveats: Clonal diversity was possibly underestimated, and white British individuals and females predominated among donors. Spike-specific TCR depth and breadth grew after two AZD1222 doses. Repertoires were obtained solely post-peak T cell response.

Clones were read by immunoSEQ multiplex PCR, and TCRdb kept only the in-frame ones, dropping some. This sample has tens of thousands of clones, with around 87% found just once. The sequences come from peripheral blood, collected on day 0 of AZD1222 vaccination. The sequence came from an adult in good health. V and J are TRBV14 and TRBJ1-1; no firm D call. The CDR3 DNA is TGTGCCAGCAGCCAAGAAGGTGGGACTGAAGCTTTCTTT. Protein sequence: CASSQEGGTEAFF.